This T cell receptor beta chain is from a study of neurological immune-mediated disorders. Study-wide background: Multiple sclerosis patients numbering approximately 34 comprised some 31 relapsing-remitting and 3 secondary progressive patients. General observations from the study: None of the CDR3 amino acid sequences of expanded clones recurred across subjects, suggesting private repertoires in all groups. Levels of TCR clonal expansion peaked in HTLV-1-associated myelopathy and reached their lowest in multiple sclerosis, under those of healthy controls.

The starting material, 2 million PBMCs stored at -80 C, gave rise to the unsorted libraries. TCRdb re-analysed the 5' RACE reads in MiXCR, keeping a single row per CDR3 protein. The sample lists about 46,000 distinct CDR3 sequences, around 2% occurring once. This clonotype occurred many times. The antigen remains unidentified. From germline, CDR1 is SGHDT and CDR2 YYEEEE. The CDR3 totals 12 residues. The V end was cut by 0 bases, the J end by 4 bases, with 2 bases between. The rearrangement uses TRBV5-6 and TRBJ1-5; D gene uncertain. The receptor's source is a woman in her thirties or forties with multiple sclerosis. Sequenced: PBMCs. The CDR3 protein is CASSLANQPQHF. In DNA form, the CDR3 reads TGTGCCAGCAGCTTGGCTAATCAGCCCCAGCATTTT.